The entry below describes one T cell receptor (beta chain). This sample is part of a study of blood T cells in healthy people across ages. The CDR3 is 15 amino acids. Deletions cut 4 bases from V and 4 bases from J, with 14 bases between. Germline CDR1 is MNHNS and CDR2 is SASEGT. The second PCR ran roughly 6 to 11 cycles with a sample-barcoded 5' primer and J-beta primers. TCRdb analysed the 5' RACE reads with MiXCR anew, one entry per CDR3 protein. The profile covers about 1.4 million distinct CDR3 sequences, with almost 60% appearing a single time and more than 6% taken by the ten largest. The origin of this receptor is a man between 18 and 35 years old in good health. The sample comprised blood. The chain is built from TRBV6-1 and TRBJ1-3; D perhaps matches TRBD1 (5 bases). The CDR3 DNA reads as TGTGCCAGCAGTGGATCGGGACGGAGCGGAAACACCATATATTTT. Protein sequence: CASSGSGRSGNTIYF.